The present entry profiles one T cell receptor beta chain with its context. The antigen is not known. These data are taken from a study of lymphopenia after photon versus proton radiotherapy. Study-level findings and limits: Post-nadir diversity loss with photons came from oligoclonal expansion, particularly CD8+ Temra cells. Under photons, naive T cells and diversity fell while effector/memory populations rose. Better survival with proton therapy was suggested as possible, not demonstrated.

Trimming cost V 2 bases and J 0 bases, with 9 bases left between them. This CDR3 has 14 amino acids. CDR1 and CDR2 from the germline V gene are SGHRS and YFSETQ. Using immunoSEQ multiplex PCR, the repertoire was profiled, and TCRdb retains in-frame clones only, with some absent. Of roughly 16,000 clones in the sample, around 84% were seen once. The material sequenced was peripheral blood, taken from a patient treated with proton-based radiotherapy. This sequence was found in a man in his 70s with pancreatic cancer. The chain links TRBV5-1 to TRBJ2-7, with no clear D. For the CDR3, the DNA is TGCGCCAGCAGCTTCCAGACGAGCTCCTACGAGCAGTACTTC. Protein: CASSFQTSSYEQYF.